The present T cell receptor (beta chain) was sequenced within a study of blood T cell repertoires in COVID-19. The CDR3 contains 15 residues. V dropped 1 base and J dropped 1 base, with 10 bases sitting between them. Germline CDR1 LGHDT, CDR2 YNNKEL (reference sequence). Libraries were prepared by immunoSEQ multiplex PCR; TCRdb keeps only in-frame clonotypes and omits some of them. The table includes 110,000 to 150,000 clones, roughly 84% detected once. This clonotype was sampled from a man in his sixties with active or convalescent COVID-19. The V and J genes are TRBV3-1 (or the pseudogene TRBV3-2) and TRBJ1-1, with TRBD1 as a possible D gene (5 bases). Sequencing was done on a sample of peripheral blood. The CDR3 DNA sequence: TGTGCCAGCAGCCAAGCCGGACATTCGAACACTGAAGCTTTCTTT. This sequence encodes CASSQAGHSNTEAFF.